The source of this T cell receptor beta chain is a study of cytomegalovirus exposure and HLA in healthy donors. Study conclusions and caveats: Information on immune exposure was restricted to one variable (CMV serostatus). Approximately 17,000 TCR beta sequences were associated with HLA alleles at 0.05 false discovery rate in a later analysis.

Primers included in the PCR were 60 Vbeta and 13 Jbeta primers. TCRdb's table, derived via immunoSEQ multiplex PCR, lists solely in-frame clones and lacks some. Of over 110,000 clones in the sample, roughly 80% are singletons; the top ten hold about 0.91%. V lost 0 bases, J lost 2 bases, and 8 bases stayed unmatched. The germline V gene encodes CDR1 GTSNPN and CDR2 SVGIG (reference sequence). The CDR3 length is 17 residues. As for this clone: Its antigen is unknown.

This chain connects TRBV30 to TRBJ2-5; 11 bases line up with TRBD2. The sample was PBMCs. The sequence derives from a man between 18 and 29 years old in good health and CMV-seronegative. The CDR3 here is CAWSVSRTSGLQETQYF. CDR3 nucleotides: TGTGCCTGGAGTGTATCACGGACTAGCGGGTTACAAGAGACCCAGTACTTC.